Below, 28 T cell receptor beta chains from the same sample are listed, as sequenced in a study of identical twins (dated by TCRdb to about 2016). Library construction relied on 5' RACE. The reads were generated on an Illumina HiSeq 2000. The raw public reads went through TCRdb reprocessing: fastp at Q25, MiXCR clone calling, in-frame beta chains kept. One record per CDR3 amino acid sequence lists the most common genes and DNA. For this sample the table gives about 220,000 distinct CDR3 sequences, of which approximately 6.8% were detected only once. The top ten clones comprise around 5.4% of the sample. These data were likewise used in another study, on yellow fever vaccine responses in identical twins.

The sample taken for sequencing was CD8+ T cells sorted from blood. The receptors come from a woman aged 18-29 years in good health.

In DNA, the CDR3 is TGTGCCAGCAGCTTAGTTATAGATACGCAGTATTTT. Translating it yields CASSLVIDTQYF. The chain carries TRBV7-9 and TRBJ2-3, with D uncertain. CDR3 length: 12 residues. Trimming took 1 base from V and 5 from J, leaving 4 bases between them. CDR1 and CDR2 (germline): SEHNR, FQNEAQ (reference sequence).

The table lists this clonotype with a few counts. This chain joins TRBV2 and TRBJ2-6; D is unclear. Germline CDR1 is SNHLY and CDR2 is FYNNEI. The CDR3 runs 14 residues. The ends were cut back, 1 base at V and 1 base at J, with 2 bases in the middle. The CDR3 here is CASSEESGANVLTF. Here the CDR3 DNA reads TGTGCCAGCAGTGAAGAGTCTGGGGCCAACGTCCTGACTTTC.

The chain uses TRBV12-3 or TRBV12-4 and TRBJ1-2; D call uncertain. The CDR3 sequence is 13 residues long. V was pared by 5 bases and J by 8 bases, with 15 bases between. CDR3 sequence (DNA): TGTGCCAGCAGTCCGGATGTTTTGGAGGGCTACACCTTC. It codes for CASSPDVLEGYTF.

This clonotype was found a few times. The chain couples TRBV12-3 or TRBV12-4 to TRBJ1-6, with 8 bases that match TRBD1. Trimming at V came to 5 bases and at J to 7 bases, leaving 7 bases not matched to a gene. The CDR3 covers 15 residues. This CDR3 reads CASSTRTGRNSPLHF. The CDR3 region has the DNA TGTGCCAGCAGTACCCGGACAGGGAGGAATTCACCCCTCCACTTT.

This clonotype was seen ten or more times. The genes are TRBV4-1 and TRBJ2-7; TRBD1 might be the D (5 bases). Germline V gene sequence: CDR1 MGHRA, CDR2 YSYEKL. Trimming took 1 base from V and 3 from J, leaving 7 bases between them. The CDR3 spans 13 residues. CDR3 sequence reads: CASSQGTSYEQYF. CDR3 in DNA: TGCGCCAGCAGCCAAGGGACAAGCTACGAGCAGTACTTC.

The sample holds many counts of this clonotype. V is TRBV5-1 and J is TRBJ2-7; 8 nucleotides line up with TRBD1. V shed 4 bases, J shed 4 bases, and the junction held 10 bases outside the gene matches. Germline V CDR1 and CDR2: SGHRS, YFSETQ. The CDR3 length is 15 residues. The CDR3 reads CASSIQETGVYEQYF. The CDR3 bases are TGCGCCAGCAGCATTCAAGAGACAGGGGTGTACGAGCAGTACTTC.

In this sample, this clonotype turned up many times. The V and J genes are TRBV12-3 or TRBV12-4 and TRBJ1-5; D unresolved. This CDR3 spans 15 amino acids. V gave up 4 bases and J gave up 7 bases, with 17 bases separating them. CDR3 sequence: CASSYGPPIVQPQHF. The CDR3 nucleotides read TGTGCCAGCAGTTACGGGCCTCCGATCGTCCAGCCCCAGCATTTT.

This clonotype was picked up a small number of times. The chain has TRBV2 and TRBJ1-1; no clear D. CDR3 length: 11 residues. Germline CDR1 SNHLY, CDR2 FYNNEI. V lost 6 bases, J lost 1 base, and 3 bases lay in between. Here the CDR3 reads CASRKNTEAFF. Written as DNA, the CDR3 is TGTGCCAGCAGGAAGAACACTGAAGCTTTCTTT.

V is TRBV20-1 and J is TRBJ2-3; D might be TRBD2 (8 bases). Per germline, CDR1 DFQATT and CDR2 SNEGSKA (reference sequence). The CDR3 runs 15 residues. Trimming left V 7 bases short and J 2 bases short, with 19 bases between. The chain's CDR3 is CSGSGRGGPTDTQYF. The CDR3, as DNA: TGCAGTGGAAGCGGGAGAGGGGGCCCCACAGATACGCAGTATTTT.

The V gene is TRBV20-1, the J gene TRBJ2-1; D is possibly TRBD1 (6 bases). CDR3 length: 16 amino acids. Germline V CDR1 and CDR2: DFQATT, SNEGSKA (reference sequence). Trimming took off 2 bases at V and 4 bases at J, with 18 bases between the two ends. CDR3 sequence reads: CSARPATGLAYNEQFF. The CDR3 coding sequence is TGCAGTGCTAGACCAGCGACAGGCCTCGCGTACAATGAGCAGTTCTTC.

V and J are TRBV7-6 and TRBJ2-1; no reliable D call. Germline V gene data show CDR1 as SGHVS and CDR2 as FNYEAQ. This CDR3 comprises 18 residues. V was shortened by 1 base and J by 5 bases, with 21 bases between the two germline ends. CDR3 sequence reads: CASSLVFRQGRLNNEQFF. The CDR3 DNA is TGTGCCAGCAGCTTAGTATTTCGACAAGGCCGTTTGAACAATGAGCAGTTCTTC.

This clonotype was picked up many times. The chain employs TRBV4-1 and TRBJ2-3, with 9 bases fitting TRBD2. CDR3 length equals 16 residues. With V trimmed by 0 bases and J by 5 bases, 6 bases remained unmatched. Germline CDR1 is MGHRA and CDR2 is YSYEKL. CDR3 sequence (DNA): TGCGCCAGCAGCCAAGACCGGGCGGGGGGGCAAGATACGCAGTATTTT. This gives the protein CASSQDRAGGQDTQYF.

The J gene is TRBJ2-3, the V gene TRBV9; 8 bases are shared with TRBD1. The CDR3 loop spans 15 amino acids. Germline assignment: CDR1 SGDLS and CDR2 YYNGEE. Losses at the gene ends were 7 bases for V and 2 bases for J; bases not matched to a gene: 9. The CDR3 is CASGPGQGPTDTQYF. DNA for the CDR3: TGTGCCAGCGGCCCCGGACAGGGCCCCACAGATACGCAGTATTTT. Filled out from reference TRBV9 and TRBJ2-3, the complete variable domain reads DSGVTQTPKHLITATGQRVTLRCSPRSGDLSVYWYQQSLDQGLQFLIQYYNGEERAKGNILERFSAQQFPDLHSELNLSSLELGDSALYFCASGPGQGPTDTQYFGPGTRLTVL.

The chain is built from TRBV24-1 and TRBJ1-2, with D hard to call. The CDR3 extends over 12 amino acids. Trimming pared 9 bases from V and 7 bases from J, leaving 14 bases between. From germline, CDR1 is KGHDR and CDR2 SFDVKD. The CDR3 DNA is TGTGCCACCCAGGATACGGTGCGTGGCTACACCTTC. Its translation: CATQDTVRGYTF.

This clonotype was seen repeatedly, ten times or more. J is TRBJ2-5 and V is TRBV12-3 or TRBV12-4, with D possibly matching TRBD2 (6 bases). CDR3 length: 15 amino acids. V shed 6 bases and J shed 5 bases, with 19 bases lying between them. Here the CDR3 reads CASSLASGVMETQYF. In DNA form, the CDR3 reads TGTGCCAGCAGCCTGGCCTCGGGGGTTATGGAGACCCAGTACTTC.

This clonotype was detected a few times. The chain recombines TRBV5-1 with TRBJ2-2, with D hard to call. CDR1 and CDR2 from the germline V gene are SGHRS and YFSETQ. The CDR3 loop spans 16 amino acids. V was pared by 2 bases and J by 0 bases, with 11 bases between. The CDR3 here is CASSFSRGANTGELFF. The CDR3 DNA reads as TGCGCCAGCAGCTTTTCCCGTGGGGCGAACACCGGGGAGCTGTTTTTT.

This clonotype was detected many times. The junction departs from the called germline gene at one end, perhaps through a read error. The V gene is TRBV27, the J gene TRBJ1-6, with D possibly being TRBD1 (5 bases). CDR3 length: 16 residues. CDR1 MNHEY and CDR2 SMNVEV come from the germline V gene (reference sequence). CDR3 in amino acids: CAGGCGISNYNSPLHF. CDR3 coding DNA: TGCGCTGGGGGGTGCGGAATATCAAACTATAATTCACCCCTCCACTTT.

This clonotype showed up many times. The V and J genes are TRBV20-1 and TRBJ1-2, with 8 nucleotides matching TRBD1. The CDR3 is 15 amino acids. J was trimmed by 3 bases and V by 4 bases; bases with no gene match: 10. CDR1 DFQATT and CDR2 SNEGSKA come from the germline V gene (reference sequence). CDR3 coding DNA: TGCAGTGCTACTTACCAGACAGGGGAGGACTATGGCTACACCTTC. Amino acid sequence: CSATYQTGEDYGYTF.

The rearrangement uses TRBV25-1 and TRBJ2-3; 9 nucleotides match TRBD2. J was trimmed by 8 bases and V by 1 base; bases with no gene match: 7. The CDR3 has 15 residues. Germline V gives CDR1 MGHDK, CDR2 SYGVNS. This CDR3 is CASSESPLAGTTQYF. As DNA, the CDR3 is TGTGCCAGCAGTGAATCCCCCCTAGCGGGAACTACGCAGTATTTT.

This clonotype was seen a handful of times. The genes are TRBV5-1 and TRBJ2-7; 8 positions match TRBD1. The germline gives CDR1 SGHRS, CDR2 YFSETQ. The V gene end was trimmed by 6 bases and the J gene end by 4 bases; junction bases not matched to a gene: 12. There are 15 residues in the CDR3. The CDR3 is CASTYSGGALYEQYF. The CDR3 region has the DNA TGCGCCAGCACCTATTCAGGGGGCGCTTTGTACGAGCAGTACTTC.

This clonotype has ten or more counts. V is TRBV5-1 and J is TRBJ2-1; 15 nucleotides align to TRBD2. Germline CDR1 is SGHRS and CDR2 is YFSETQ. There are 15 residues in the CDR3. V was pared by 4 bases and J by 7 bases, with 3 bases of the junction left unmatched. CDR3 loop: CASSEGTSGGNEQFF. The CDR3 DNA follows: TGCGCCAGCAGCGAGGGGACTAGCGGGGGGAATGAGCAGTTCTTC.

This clonotype was counted between two and nine times. J is TRBJ2-7 and V is TRBV25-1, with a tentative D call TRBD1 (6 bases). V lost 4 bases and J 4 bases, leaving 8 bases between the germline ends. Germline-derived CDR1 and CDR2 are MGHDK and SYGVNS. CDR3 length: 12 residues. CDR3 in amino acids: CASSATGYEQYF. The CDR3 DNA reads TGTGCCAGCAGTGCTACAGGGTACGAGCAGTACTTC.

This clonotype was seen repeatedly, ten times or more. The rearrangement uses TRBV12-3 or TRBV12-4 and TRBJ2-7; D ambiguous. This CDR3 has 15 residues. Trimming took off 3 bases at V and 5 bases at J, with 17 bases between the two ends. The CDR3, as DNA: TGTGCCAGCAGTTTTCTGGTAAGGCAATACGACGAGCAGTACTTC. Translating it yields CASSFLVRQYDEQYF.

This clonotype showed up many times. This chain connects TRBV7-8 to TRBJ1-2, with D hard to call. Germline CDR1 SGHVS, CDR2 FQNEAQ. V was cut by 1 base and J by 7 bases, with 13 bases left in between. The CDR3 runs to 14 residues. Here the CDR3 reads CASSLEGPLGGYTF. CDR3 sequence (DNA): TGTGCCAGCAGCTTAGAAGGGCCTTTAGGTGGCTACACCTTC. Using reference TRBV7-8 and TRBJ1-2 for the parts outside the CDR3, the full variable domain is GAGVSQSPRYKVAKRGQDVALRCDPISGHVSLFWYQQALGQGPEFLTYFQNEAQLDKSGLPSDRFFAERPEGSVSTLKIQRTQQEDSAVYLCASSLEGPLGGYTFGSGTRLTVV.

The chain uses TRBV2 and TRBJ2-3, with 8 bases aligning to TRBD1. Unmatched junction bases numbered 13, after V lost 6 bases and J lost 2 bases. The CDR3 extends over 17 amino acids. Looked up from germline, CDR1 is SNHLY and CDR2 is FYNNEI. The CDR3 region has the DNA TGTGCCAGCAGCTATATACAGGGGGGCGGAGACACAGATACGCAGTATTTT. It specifies CASSYIQGGGDTDTQYF.

The rearrangement joins TRBV20-1 to TRBJ1-5; weak D call: TRBD1 (6 bases). With 0 bases removed from V and 2 bases from J, the gap between germline ends came to 17 bases. The CDR3 is 17 amino acids. Per germline, CDR1 DFQATT and CDR2 SNEGSKA (reference sequence). This CDR3 is CSAREGSGVIRNQPQHF. CDR3 DNA sequence: TGCAGTGCTAGAGAAGGGTCAGGGGTGATCCGCAATCAGCCCCAGCATTTT.

In this sample, this clonotype turned up a few times. CDR3 nucleotides: TGTGCCAGCAGCCCCCCCGACTTGGGACCCCCCGGGACCCAGTACTTC. Translated: CASSPPDLGPPGTQYF. This chain uses TRBV7-9 with TRBJ2-5; possibly TRBD1 or TRBD2 for D (5 bases each). This CDR3 spans 16 amino acids. V dropped 5 bases and J dropped 7 bases, with 23 bases sitting between them. Germline lookup yields CDR1 SEHNR and CDR2 FQNEAQ (reference sequence).

The chain is built from TRBV9 and TRBJ1-5; D is unclear. The CDR3 is 15 residues long. Per the germline V gene, CDR1 is SGDLS and CDR2 is YYNGEE. Trimming stripped 1 base from V and 0 bases from J, with 8 bases between. In DNA, the CDR3 is TGTGCCAGCAGCGTATCCGGGGATAGCAATCAGCCCCAGCATTTT. Protein: CASSVSGDSNQPQHF.